Below, 32 T cell receptor beta chains from the same sample are listed, as sequenced in a study of blood T cell repertoires in COVID-19. Sequencing was performed with immunoSEQ multiplex PCR; in TCRdb, only in-frame clones are kept and a portion is missing. Among some 64,000 clones listed, roughly 80% were seen once. Sequencing was carried out using peripheral blood. The origin of the receptors is a man at least 80 years old with active or convalescent COVID-19.

This clone was detected once. The genes are TRBV2 and TRBJ2-6; the D gene is possibly TRBD1 (5 bases). CDR3 length: 17 amino acids. CDR1 SNHLY and CDR2 FYNNEI come from the germline V gene. V was shortened by 6 bases and J by 0 bases, with 15 bases between the two germline ends. CDR3 sequence reads: CASSPHRRSSGANVLTF. In nucleotides, the CDR3 is TGTGCCAGCAGCCCCCACAGGCGAAGCTCTGGGGCCAACGTCCTGACTTTC.

The V and J genes are TRBV6-5 and TRBJ2-7; D not resolved. The V and J ends lost 6 bases and 0 bases respectively, with 15 bases between them. The CDR3 consists of 15 residues. Germline lookup yields CDR1 MNHEY and CDR2 SVGAGI. CDR3 coding DNA: TGTGCCAGCAGACTCGACATCGGTGTCTCCTACGAGCAGTACTTC. Amino acid sequence: CASRLDIGVSYEQYF.

The rearrangement uses TRBV10-2 and TRBJ1-1; 8 positions match TRBD1. The CDR3 extends over 13 amino acids. V gave up 7 bases and J gave up 6 bases; unmatched junction bases: 7. The germline V gene encodes CDR1 WSHSY and CDR2 SAAADI. The CDR3 is CASIVSGGAEAFF. In nucleotides, the CDR3 is TGCGCCAGCATAGTATCAGGGGGCGCTGAAGCTTTCTTT.

This clone is a singleton in its sample. V usage is TRBV7-9 and J usage is TRBJ1-1; maybe TRBD1 (5 bases). V was trimmed by 3 bases and J by 8 bases, leaving 16 bases between them. The CDR3 loop spans 14 amino acids. In germline, CDR1 is SEHNR, CDR2 FQNEAQ (reference sequence). The CDR3 is CASSFASGGWEAFF. The CDR3 bases are TGTGCCAGCAGCTTTGCGTCCGGGGGTTGGGAAGCTTTCTTT.

The genes are TRBV28 and TRBJ2-3; perhaps TRBD1 as D (6 bases). The CDR3 covers 14 residues. Germline CDR1 reads MDHEN; CDR2 reads SYDVKM. With 5 bases removed from V and 7 bases from J, the gap between germline ends came to 16 bases. The CDR3 bases are TGTGCCAGCAGTCCAAACAACAGGGCTCATACGCAGTATTTT. This sequence encodes CASSPNNRAHTQYF.

This chain uses TRBV9 with TRBJ1-4; 7 bases align to TRBD1. The germline V gene encodes CDR1 SGDLS and CDR2 YYNGEE. V was clipped by 4 bases and J by 2 bases; unmatched bases: 8. The CDR3 has 16 residues. The CDR3 DNA sequence: TGTGCCAGCAGCCTGCAGGGGGTCATGACTAATGAAAAACTGTTTTTT. It translates to CASSLQGVMTNEKLFF. The entire variable domain, with the rest obtained from reference TRBV9 and TRBJ1-4, is as follows: DSGVTQTPKHLITATGQRVTLRCSPRSGDLSVYWYQQSLDQGLQFLIQYYNGEERAKGNILERFSAQQFPDLHSELNLSSLELGDSALYFCASSLQGVMTNEKLFFGSGTQLSVL.

The rearrangement uses TRBV6-5 and TRBJ1-3; D is ambiguous. The germline gives CDR1 MNHEY, CDR2 SVGAGI. The CDR3 is 15 amino acids. Trimming took off 6 bases at V and 0 bases at J, with 12 bases between the two ends. CDR3 DNA: TGTGCCAGCAGACCTTCGGGTCACTCTGGAAACACCATATATTTT. It codes for CASRPSGHSGNTIYF.

The chain joins TRBV6-5 to TRBJ2-1, with 13 bases identical to TRBD2. Germline CDR1 is MNHEY and CDR2 is SVGAGI. The J segment lost 14 bases and the V segment lost 3 bases, leaving 7 bases of the junction unmatched. This CDR3 spans 14 amino acids. DNA of the CDR3: TGTGCCAGCAGTTATTCTGGACTAGCGGGAGAAGAGTTCTTC. Translating gives CASSYSGLAGEEFF.

This clone appeared once. The J gene is TRBJ1-5, the V gene TRBV28, with TRBD1 matching over 7 bases. V gave up 5 bases and J gave up 2 bases; unmatched junction bases: 6. Germline CDR1 is MDHEN and CDR2 is SYDVKM. The CDR3 loop spans 15 amino acids. Here the CDR3 reads CASSTGVEGNQPQHF. As DNA, the CDR3 is TGTGCCAGCAGTACAGGGGTGGAAGGCAATCAGCCCCAGCATTTT.

The chain couples TRBV12-5 to TRBJ1-1; D gene ambiguous. V lost 4 bases and J 3 bases, leaving 12 bases between the germline ends. This CDR3 has 14 residues. The germline CDR1 and CDR2 sequences are LGHNT and FRNRAP. CDR3 amino acids: CASGWSGADTEAFF. CDR3 nucleotides: TGTGCTAGTGGTTGGAGCGGTGCGGACACTGAAGCTTTCTTT.

This clone occurred a few times. CDR3 sequence reads: CASSLSGVTEAFF. CDR3 nucleotides: TGTGCCAGCAGCCTCTCGGGAGTCACTGAAGCTTTCTTT. The chain combines TRBV3-1 (or the pseudogene TRBV3-2) with TRBJ1-1; D is undetermined. The CDR3 loop spans 13 amino acids. Germline V gene lookup returns CDR1 LGHDT and CDR2 YNNKEL (reference sequence). V was clipped by 4 bases and J by 4 bases, with 10 bases between them.

At least ten counts were recorded for this clone. The sample has other DNA sequences that encode this CDR3 too. The J gene is TRBJ2-7, the V gene TRBV18; D possibly corresponds to TRBD1 (5 bases). Trimming took 3 bases from V and 3 from J, leaving 9 bases between them. This CDR3 region has 13 residues. Germline lookup yields CDR1 KGHSH and CDR2 LQKENI. The chain's CDR3 is CASSPDSLYEQYF. CDR3 nucleotide sequence: TGTGCCAGCTCACCCGACAGTCTCTACGAGCAGTACTTC. The full variable domain, with the rest looked up from reference TRBV18 and TRBJ2-7, is NAGVMQNPRHLVRRRGQEARLRCSPMKGHSHVYWYRQLPEEGLKFMVYLQKENIIDESGMPKERFSAEFPKEGPSILRIQQVVRGDSAAYFCASSPDSLYEQYFGPGTRLTVT.

This CDR3 reads CASRQGETDTQYF. The CDR3 DNA sequence: TGTGCCAGCAGACAGGGTGAAACAGATACGCAGTATTTT. The V and J genes are TRBV12-3 or TRBV12-4 and TRBJ2-3; D might be TRBD1 (6 bases). The CDR3 consists of 13 residues. V shed 6 bases and J shed 3 bases, with 10 bases lying between them.

The V gene is TRBV6-1, the J gene TRBJ1-1; a possible D gene is TRBD1 (6 bases). The germline V gene has CDR1 MNHNS and CDR2 SASEGT. Trimming pared 2 bases from V and 7 bases from J, leaving 17 bases between. The CDR3 runs 15 residues. The CDR3 loop is CASSERGTGSLEAFF. The CDR3 DNA sequence: TGTGCCAGCAGTGAAAGAGGAACAGGGTCACTTGAAGCTTTCTTT.

This clone turned up a few times. V gene TRBV3-1 (or the pseudogene TRBV3-2) combines with J gene TRBJ1-6, with D uncertain. The CDR3 has 15 residues. Trimming cost V 0 bases and J 7 bases, with 10 bases left between them. CDR1 is LGHDT, CDR2 YNNKEL, per germline (reference sequence). The CDR3 DNA reads as TGTGCCAGCAGCCAAGATCTCAACAGAAATTCACCCCTCCACTTT. Amino acids: CASSQDLNRNSPLHF.

The V gene is TRBV29-1, the J gene TRBJ2-7; 7 positions agree with TRBD2. The germline gives CDR1 SQVTM, CDR2 ANQGSEA. This CDR3 contains 12 residues. V was pared by 8 bases and J by 4 bases, with 8 bases of the junction left unmatched. For the CDR3, the DNA is TGCAGCACCTCAATCGGGGGGTACGAGCAGTACTTC. Translation gives CSTSIGGYEQYF.

V gene TRBV27 combines with J gene TRBJ1-5; 10 bases fit TRBD1. V lost 5 bases to trimming and J lost 2 bases; unmatched junction nucleotides: 3. The CDR3 length is 15 residues. In germline, CDR1 is MNHEY, CDR2 SMNVEV (reference sequence). In DNA, the CDR3 is TGTGCCAGCAGTAGGACAGGGGGTGGCAATCAGCCCCAGCATTTT. Its translation: CASSRTGGGNQPQHF.

CDR3 in amino acids: CASSQGRGWETYNEQFF. In DNA form, the CDR3 reads TGTGCCAGCAGCCAAGGCCGGGGTTGGGAGACCTACAATGAGCAGTTCTTC. This sequence joins TRBV3-1 (or the pseudogene TRBV3-2) and TRBJ2-1, with D tentatively TRBD2 (5 bases). From germline, CDR1 is LGHDT and CDR2 YNNKEL (reference sequence). This CDR3 comprises 17 residues. Trimming cost V 1 base and J 2 bases, with 15 bases left between them.

This sequence joins TRBV7-2 and TRBJ1-5; D is ambiguous. CDR1 is SGHTA, CDR2 FQGNSA, per germline. This CDR3 region has 15 residues. Trimming took 9 bases from V and 3 from J, leaving 18 bases between them. The CDR3 loop is CASSLSWTLNQPQHF. The CDR3 nucleotides read TGTGCCAGTTCCCTTTCATGGACTCTCAATCAGCCCCAGCATTTT.

This clone was counted only a few times. The rearrangement links TRBV10-1 to TRBJ1-6; 9 bases map to TRBD1. The CDR3 has 21 residues. Germline values: CDR1 WNHNN, CDR2 SYGVQD (reference sequence). The junction had 29 bases not matched to a gene; V was cut back by 6 bases and J by 11 bases. CDR3 in DNA: TGCGCCAGCAGCTGGATCCGGGACAGGGTTCCTGGGGGTCTCCCGGGAGCACCCCTCCACTTT. It codes for CASSWIRDRVPGGLPGAPLHF.

The J gene is TRBJ2-1, the V gene TRBV30; 7 bases align to TRBD1. The ends lost 2 bases at V and 3 bases at J; junction bases unmatched: 1. CDR3 length equals 13 residues. CDR1 and CDR2 (germline): GTSNPN, SVGIG (reference sequence). CDR3 amino acids: CAWSRDSYNEQFF. CDR3 sequence (DNA): TGTGCCTGGAGTCGGGACAGCTACAATGAGCAGTTCTTC.

This clone appeared a few times. The chain is built from TRBV7-5 and TRBJ2-7; the DNA was not compared with TRBD2, the D call given in the table. TRBV7-5 is assigned pseudogene status. The CDR3 is 15 amino acids. The CDR3 sequence is CVRSLLNASHYEQYF. The CDR3 DNA reads TGTGTCAGAAGCTTGTTAAATGCTAGTCATTACGAGCAGTACTTC.

The rearrangement links TRBV2 to TRBJ2-1; D may be TRBD1 (6 bases). Trimming cost V 4 bases and J 9 bases, with 13 bases left between them. CDR3 length: 13 amino acids. Germline values: CDR1 SNHLY, CDR2 FYNNEI. This chain's CDR3 is CASSATGGGEQFF. Written as DNA, the CDR3 is TGTGCCAGCAGTGCCACTGGGGGCGGTGAGCAGTTCTTC.

This chain connects TRBV6-6 to TRBJ1-3, with a weak D call TRBD1 (6 bases). Between the trimmed V and J ends, which lost 6 bases and 4 bases, there was a span of 13 bases. This CDR3 spans 14 amino acids. Germline CDR1 MNHNY, CDR2 SVGAGI (reference sequence). CDR3 DNA sequence: TGTGCCAGCAGGACGGGACAAGGGGGAAACACCATATATTTT. Translating gives CASRTGQGGNTIYF.

This clone was detected only once. V is TRBV29-1 and J is TRBJ1-2, with 7 nucleotides matching TRBD1. Germline V lookup: CDR1 SQVTM, CDR2 ANQGSEA. Losses at the gene ends were 3 bases for V and 5 bases for J; bases not matched to a gene: 12. The CDR3 extends over 15 amino acids. The CDR3 loop is CSVDPGDRAWYGYTF. The DNA for the CDR3 is TGCAGCGTTGACCCTGGAGACAGGGCATGGTATGGCTACACCTTC.

This chain uses TRBV2 with TRBJ1-2; 10 bases line up with TRBD1. Germline-derived CDR1 and CDR2 are SNHLY and FYNNEI. The CDR3 contains 13 residues. The V gene end was trimmed by 4 bases and the J gene end by 8 bases; junction bases not matched to a gene: 4. The CDR3 is CASSGDRGGGYTF. CDR3 sequence (DNA): TGTGCCAGCAGTGGGGACAGGGGAGGAGGCTACACCTTC. The full variable domain, completed using reference TRBV2 and TRBJ1-2, is EPEVTQTPSHQVTQMGQEVILRCVPISNHLYFYWYRQILGQKVEFLVSFYNNEISEKSEIFDDQFSVERPDGSNFTLKIRSTKLEDSAMYFCASSGDRGGGYTFGSGTRLTVV.

V gene TRBV5-1 combines with J gene TRBJ2-7, with D possibly being TRBD1 (5 bases). The CDR3 extends over 14 amino acids. The V gene's germline CDR1 is SGHRS and CDR2 YFSETQ. The V end lost 5 bases, the J end lost 5 bases, and 17 bases lay between the germline ends. CDR3 sequence reads: CASRTQGISDEQYF. The CDR3 region has the DNA TGCGCCAGCAGGACCCAGGGAATAAGCGACGAGCAGTACTTC.

The V call is TRBV18, the J call TRBJ1-3; 7 bases are shared with TRBD1. The CDR3 is made up of 15 amino acids. Looked up from germline, CDR1 is KGHSH and CDR2 is LQKENI. The V and J ends lost 3 bases and 4 bases, in that order; junction bases with no gene match: 6. CDR3 sequence (DNA): TGTGCCAGCTCACCTTCGACAGGGACGGGAAACACCATATATTTT. It is translated as CASSPSTGTGNTIYF.

The chain couples TRBV29-1 to TRBJ1-1; D ambiguous. With 6 bases removed from V and 3 bases from J, the gap between germline ends came to 5 bases. The CDR3 is made up of 10 amino acids. Germline V gene lookup returns CDR1 SQVTM and CDR2 ANQGSEA. The CDR3: CSVGDTEAFF. CDR3 in DNA: TGCAGCGTGGGAGACACTGAAGCTTTCTTT.

The chain links TRBV5-1 to TRBJ2-3, with 7 bases that match TRBD2. J was trimmed by 1 base and V by 3 bases; bases with no gene match: 8. The CDR3 is 16 residues long. Germline V gene lookup returns CDR1 SGHRS and CDR2 YFSETQ. The CDR3 sequence is CASSSQRGSGTDTQYF. The CDR3 region has the DNA TGCGCCAGCAGCTCTCAGCGGGGTTCGGGCACAGATACGCAGTATTTT.

This chain links TRBV18 with TRBJ2-1; D unresolved. This CDR3 is 13 amino acids long. Trimming left V 1 base short and J 5 bases short, with 6 bases between. The germline CDR1 and CDR2 sequences are KGHSH and LQKENI. The CDR3 DNA sequence: TGTGCCAGCTCACCACTCGCTAACAATGAGCAGTTCTTC. This gives the protein CASSPLANNEQFF.

This chain links TRBV9 with TRBJ1-2; 7 bases align to TRBD1. CDR3 length equals 15 residues. The germline CDR1 and CDR2 sequences are SGDLS and YYNGEE. J was trimmed by 7 bases and V by 0 bases; bases with no gene match: 9. CDR3 DNA sequence: TGTGCCAGCAGCGTAGGGGGGGACAGCGATGGTGGCTACACCTTC. Translating it yields CASSVGGDSDGGYTF.